The 12 T cell receptor beta chains below were found in one sample sequenced in a study of response to subunit inactivated influenza vaccine. TCRdb processed the RT-PCR reads anew with MiXCR; each CDR3 protein has one entry. Of 450,000 to 550,000 distinct CDR3 sequences listed, roughly 23% are singletons. The sample here was CD4+ T cells sorted from PBMCs, taken 5 to 6 days after vaccination. All receptors derive from a middle-aged man who received an inactivated influenza vaccine.

V is TRBV20-1 and J is TRBJ2-2, with D unresolved. The germline V gene encodes CDR1 DFQATT and CDR2 SNEGSKA (reference sequence). Between the trimmed V and J ends, which lost 6 bases and 0 bases, there was a span of 8 bases. This CDR3 spans 13 amino acids. The CDR3 region has the DNA TGCAGTGCGCCGAACGCGAACACCGGGGAGCTGTTTTTT. Translated: CSAPNANTGELFF.

The chain couples TRBV12-3 or TRBV12-4 to TRBJ2-1; 7 nucleotides line up with TRBD1. V shed 5 bases and J 9 bases; nucleotides not matched to a gene: 4. This CDR3 has 12 residues. The CDR3 loop reads CASSTGEGEQFF. As DNA, the CDR3 is TGTGCCAGCAGTACAGGGGAAGGTGAGCAGTTCTTC.

There are a few counts of this clonotype. The rearrangement joins TRBV7-2 to TRBJ2-7; D gene unclear. V lost 5 bases and J lost 6, with 11 bases in between. Germline loops: CDR1 SGHTA, CDR2 FQGNSA. The CDR3 loop spans 12 amino acids. The CDR3 DNA follows: TGTGCCAGCAGCCCCCAAGCCGTCGAGCAGTACTTC. Translated, it gives CASSPQAVEQYF.

This clonotype appeared a few times. DNA of the CDR3: TGTGCCAGCAGTTTAGCGGGACGGACTCTTAACACTGAAGCTTTCTTT. This sequence encodes CASSLAGRTLNTEAFF. The gene calls are TRBV12-3 or TRBV12-4 and TRBJ1-1, with D perhaps TRBD1 (5 bases). Between the trimmed V and J ends, which lost 0 bases and 2 bases, there was a span of 13 bases. The CDR3 consists of 16 residues.

This clonotype was observed a handful of times. The gene calls are TRBV5-1 and TRBJ2-5; D is perhaps TRBD2 (6 bases). Deletions cut 2 bases from V and 4 bases from J, with 12 bases between. Germline V gives CDR1 SGHRS, CDR2 YFSETQ. The CDR3 sequence is 14 residues long. The CDR3 sequence: CASSLSGTGETQYF. CDR3 nucleotides: TGCGCCAGCAGCTTAAGTGGGACTGGAGAGACCCAGTACTTC.

This clonotype was observed a single time. The DNA is left out, because the CDR3 cannot be placed on it with certainty; the CDR3 is given as TCRdb lists it. The J gene is TRBJ2-7, the V gene TRBV12-3 or TRBV12-4. From its first to its last residue, the CDR3 has 13 amino acids. CDR3: CASSFSSSGEQYF.

The chain links TRBV3-1 to TRBJ2-5; D gene uncertain. This CDR3 region has 15 residues. Per the germline V gene, CDR1 is LGHDT and CDR2 is YNNKEL (reference sequence). V lost 0 bases, J lost 5 bases, and 13 bases lay in between. CDR3 coding DNA: TGTGCCAGCAGCCAAGATCCTCGAGCGTGGGAGACCCAGTACTTC. Amino acids: CASSQDPRAWETQYF.

This clonotype appeared a few times. The chain recombines TRBV15 with TRBJ2-6; 8 nucleotides agree with TRBD2. Looked up from germline, CDR1 is LNHNV and CDR2 is YYDKDF (reference sequence). There are 16 residues in the CDR3. V was pared by 3 bases and J by 4 bases, with 5 bases of the junction left unmatched. CDR3 residues: CATSSGGARGANVLTF. The CDR3 DNA is TGTGCCACCAGCAGCGGGGGGGCGAGAGGGGCCAACGTCCTGACTTTC.

Many counts were recorded for this clonotype. The V call is TRBV18, the J call TRBJ2-7, with D possibly being TRBD1 or TRBD2 (5 bases each). The CDR3 sequence is 15 residues long. V gave up 3 bases and J gave up 9 bases, with 21 bases separating them. CDR1 KGHSH and CDR2 LQKENI come from the germline V gene. CDR3 nucleotides: TGTGCCAGCTCACCCAGGGACCGGACGGCTACGTGGCAGTACTTC. Encoded protein: CASSPRDRTATWQYF.

The V gene is TRBV2, the J gene TRBJ1-5; unclear D gene. Trimming removed 5 bases at V and 0 bases at J, with 14 bases between. Germline CDR1 and CDR2: SNHLY and FYNNEI. There are 16 residues in the CDR3. CDR3 sequence: CASSHPYYSSNQPQHF. CDR3 bases: TGTGCCAGCAGTCACCCCTATTACAGTAGCAATCAGCCCCAGCATTTT.

The rearrangement uses TRBV20-1 and TRBJ2-1; 10 positions agree with TRBD2. The germline CDR1 and CDR2 sequences are DFQATT and SNEGSKA (reference sequence). Trimming took 1 base from V and 8 from J; bases not matched to a gene: 11. The length of the CDR3 is 16 residues. The CDR3 reads CSARGLAGGPLDEQFF. In DNA, the CDR3 is TGCAGTGCTAGAGGGTTAGCGGGGGGACCCTTGGATGAGCAGTTCTTC.

The chain links TRBV20-1 to TRBJ2-1; the D is unclear. V shed 6 bases and J shed 12 bases, with 15 bases lying between them. The CDR3 totals 11 residues. Germline V lookup: CDR1 DFQATT, CDR2 SNEGSKA (reference sequence). CDR3 region: CSALRQQRQFF. DNA of the CDR3: TGCAGTGCCCTCCGCCAGCAGCGGCAGTTCTTC.